The rows below give T cell receptor beta chains drawn from one sample of a study of T cell repertoires in cytomegalovirus infection. TCRdb used MiXCR to reprocess the reads, holding one entry per CDR3 protein. The table includes about 360,000 distinct CDR3 sequences, 18% detected once. Sequenced sample: PBMCs. The receptors come from a human donor in good health (CMV status not recorded). Some clones in this sample may be carry-over from other donors' samples. Both conserved end residues are part of each CDR3. Each record gives: D gene, V gene, J gene, clone size, CDR3 protein, CDR3 DNA. A D gene is named only where the DNA matches it firmly. The listing skips clone size in some rows; elsewhere it reads once, few, many or a size class.

d_gene: .; v_gene: TRBV7-9; j_gene: TRBJ2-7; abundance: many; CDR3aa: CASLGPLVNEQYF; CDR3nt: TGTGCCAGTTTGGGACCACTCGTCAACGAGCAGTACTTC
d_gene: .; v_gene: TRBV10-3; j_gene: TRBJ1-6; abundance: few; CDR3aa: CAISPSGSGSPLHF; CDR3nt: TGTGCCATCAGCCCATCAGGGTCCGGTTCACCCCTCCACTTT
d_gene: TRBD1; v_gene: TRBV6-6; j_gene: TRBJ2-2; abundance: .; CDR3aa: CASSFTGGSDSGELFF; CDR3nt: TGTGCCAGCAGTTTCACAGGGGGCAGTGACAGCGGGGAGCTGTTTTTT
d_gene: .; v_gene: TRBV7-2; j_gene: TRBJ2-5; abundance: .; CDR3aa: CASSRRAQETQYF; CDR3nt: TGTGCCAGCAGCCGGAGGGCCCAAGAGACCCAGTACTTC
d_gene: TRBD1; v_gene: TRBV7-2; j_gene: TRBJ1-6; abundance: many; CDR3aa: CASSFRDRANSPLHF; CDR3nt: TGTGCCAGCAGCTTCCGGGACAGGGCCAATTCACCCCTCCACTTT
d_gene: TRBD1; v_gene: TRBV12-3/TRBV12-4; j_gene: TRBJ1-2; abundance: .; CDR3aa: CASTIGGRGYTF; CDR3nt: TGTGCCAGCACCATAGGGGGCCGAGGCTACACCTTC
d_gene: .; v_gene: TRBV7-2; j_gene: TRBJ1-3; abundance: many; CDR3aa: CASSLGPTGWGNTIYF; CDR3nt: TGTGCCAGCAGCTTAGGCCCGACAGGTTGGGGAAACACCATATATTTT
d_gene: .; v_gene: TRBV2; j_gene: TRBJ2-3; abundance: .; CDR3aa: CASKGWADTQYF; CDR3nt: TGTGCCAGCAAGGGGTGGGCAGATACGCAGTATTTT
d_gene: TRBD1; v_gene: TRBV5-1; j_gene: TRBJ1-6; abundance: few; CDR3aa: CASSGTGAHNSPLHF; CDR3nt: TGCGCCAGCAGCGGGACAGGGGCCCACAATTCACCCCTCCACTTT
d_gene: .; v_gene: TRBV6-1; j_gene: TRBJ2-7; abundance: many; CDR3aa: CASSTVTGAYEQYF; CDR3nt: TGTGCCAGCAGCACAGTCACCGGAGCCTACGAGCAGTACTTC
d_gene: TRBD1; v_gene: TRBV7-2; j_gene: TRBJ1-2; abundance: many; CDR3aa: CASSPAGTGNYGYTF; CDR3nt: TGTGCCAGCAGCCCAGCCGGGACAGGGAACTATGGCTACACCTTC
d_gene: .; v_gene: TRBV5-1; j_gene: TRBJ2-7; abundance: .; CDR3aa: CASSLEILGHEQYF; CDR3nt: TGCGCCAGCAGCTTGGAAATTCTAGGCCACGAGCAGTACTTC
d_gene: TRBD1; v_gene: TRBV29-1; j_gene: TRBJ2-3; abundance: few; CDR3aa: CSVSGTGADTQYF; CDR3nt: TGCAGCGTTTCCGGGACAGGGGCAGATACGCAGTATTTT
d_gene: TRBD2; v_gene: TRBV7-2; j_gene: TRBJ2-2; abundance: many; CDR3aa: CASSPSGAGEANTGELFF; CDR3nt: TGTGCCAGCAGCCCAAGCGGAGCGGGAGAGGCGAACACCGGGGAGCTGTTTTTT
d_gene: .; v_gene: TRBV3-1; j_gene: TRBJ2-1; abundance: few; CDR3aa: CASSVGGLPPDNEQFF; CDR3nt: TGTGCCAGCAGCGTAGGGGGACTACCTCCGGACAATGAGCAGTTCTTC
d_gene: .; v_gene: TRBV20-1; j_gene: TRBJ2-6; abundance: .; CDR3aa: CSARDGPSSRRILHGANVLTF; CDR3nt: TGCAGTGCTAGAGATGGTCCCTCTTCTAGACGTATACTGCATGGGGCCAACGTCCTGACTTTC
d_gene: .; v_gene: TRBV7-9; j_gene: TRBJ1-2; abundance: few; CDR3aa: CASRDSSNYGYTF; CDR3nt: TGTGCCAGCAGGGACAGCTCTAACTATGGCTACACCTTC
d_gene: .; v_gene: TRBV7-3; j_gene: TRBJ2-3; abundance: .; CDR3aa: CASSPWQNTDTQYF; CDR3nt: TGTGCCAGCAGCCCGTGGCAGAATACAGATACGCAGTATTTT
d_gene: .; v_gene: TRBV7-2; j_gene: TRBJ1-1; abundance: .; CDR3aa: CASSLAGVRLAFF; CDR3nt: TGTGCCAGCAGCTTAGCGGGTGTCAGACTGGCTTTCTTT
d_gene: .; v_gene: TRBV7-9; j_gene: TRBJ2-1; abundance: .; CDR3aa: CASSYAVPTYYNEQFF; CDR3nt: TGTGCCAGCAGCTACGCCGTTCCAACTTACTACAATGAGCAGTTCTTC
d_gene: .; v_gene: TRBV7-2; j_gene: TRBJ2-5; abundance: many; CDR3aa: CASSYTRETQYF; CDR3nt: TGTGCCAGCAGCTACACTCGGGAGACCCAGTACTTC
d_gene: .; v_gene: TRBV7-2; j_gene: TRBJ2-7; abundance: many; CDR3aa: CASSPWGSVDEQYF; CDR3nt: TGTGCCAGCAGCCCGTGGGGGTCCGTGGACGAGCAGTACTTC
d_gene: .; v_gene: TRBV28; j_gene: TRBJ1-6; abundance: .; CDR3aa: CASSVIQGSSYNSPLHF; CDR3nt: TGTGCCAGCAGTGTCATACAGGGCAGCTCCTATAATTCACCCCTCCACTTT
d_gene: .; v_gene: TRBV30; j_gene: TRBJ1-2; abundance: .; CDR3aa: CAWTHLNGYTF; CDR3nt: TGTGCCTGGACCCACCTTAATGGCTACACCTTC
d_gene: .; v_gene: TRBV2; j_gene: TRBJ2-1; abundance: few; CDR3aa: CASSTRTFISYNEQFF; CDR3nt: TGTGCCAGCAGTACCCGGACCTTCATCTCCTACAATGAGCAGTTCTTC
d_gene: TRBD2; v_gene: TRBV29-1; j_gene: TRBJ2-7; abundance: few; CDR3aa: CSVGTGRGEQYF; CDR3nt: TGCAGCGTTGGAACCGGGAGGGGCGAGCAGTACTTC
d_gene: .; v_gene: TRBV7-2; j_gene: TRBJ1-2; abundance: many; CDR3aa: CASSLSHGGTYGYTF; CDR3nt: TGTGCCAGCAGCTTAAGCCACGGGGGTACCTATGGCTACACCTTC
d_gene: TRBD1; v_gene: TRBV7-9; j_gene: TRBJ2-7; abundance: .; CDR3aa: CASSSDRSSPYEQYF; CDR3nt: TGTGCCAGCAGCTCGGACAGGTCTTCACCCTACGAGCAGTACTTC
d_gene: TRBD2; v_gene: TRBV28; j_gene: TRBJ2-7; abundance: few; CDR3aa: CASTSGGATNEQYF; CDR3nt: TGTGCCAGCACCTCGGGGGGGGCGACCAACGAGCAGTACTTC
d_gene: .; v_gene: TRBV7-2; j_gene: TRBJ2-3; abundance: many; CDR3aa: CASSLVGGGSTDTQYF; CDR3nt: TGTGCCAGCAGCTTAGTAGGGGGAGGAAGCACAGATACGCAGTATTTT
d_gene: TRBD1; v_gene: TRBV7-8; j_gene: TRBJ2-5; abundance: .; CDR3aa: CASSFAGTGQETQYF; CDR3nt: TGTGCCAGCAGCTTTGCCGGGACAGGGCAAGAGACCCAGTACTTC
d_gene: TRBD2; v_gene: TRBV6-2/TRBV6-3; j_gene: TRBJ2-1; abundance: few; CDR3aa: CASSPSGSAGKFF; CDR3nt: TGTGCCAGCAGTCCCTCGGGGTCAGCGGGAAAGTTCTTC
d_gene: .; v_gene: TRBV18; j_gene: TRBJ1-2; abundance: many; CDR3aa: CASSSNRLGWHGYTF; CDR3nt: TGTGCCAGCTCATCCAACCGGTTGGGTTGGCATGGCTACACCTTC
d_gene: TRBD2; v_gene: TRBV10-3; j_gene: TRBJ2-1; abundance: .; CDR3aa: CASGLAGGTTMRQFF; CDR3nt: TGTGCCTCCGGACTAGCGGGGGGGACTACAATGAGGCAGTTCTTC
d_gene: TRBD2; v_gene: TRBV6-2/TRBV6-3; j_gene: TRBJ2-1; abundance: .; CDR3aa: CASSSGRGNEQFF; CDR3nt: TGTGCCAGCAGCAGCGGGAGGGGGAATGAGCAGTTCTTC
d_gene: .; v_gene: TRBV7-2; j_gene: TRBJ1-2; abundance: many; CDR3aa: CASSLNEWGARYTF; CDR3nt: TGTGCCAGCAGCTTAAACGAGTGGGGGGCCCGCTACACCTTC
d_gene: .; v_gene: TRBV28; j_gene: TRBJ1-5; abundance: .; CDR3aa: CASSLTQPGGNQPQHF; CDR3nt: TGTGCCAGCAGTTTAACCCAACCAGGGGGCAATCAGCCCCAGCATTTT
d_gene: TRBD2; v_gene: TRBV20-1; j_gene: TRBJ2-3; abundance: .; CDR3aa: CSARDWTSGTSTDTQYF; CDR3nt: TGCAGTGCTAGAGATTGGACTAGCGGGACAAGCACAGATACGCAGTATTTT
d_gene: .; v_gene: TRBV27; j_gene: TRBJ1-2; abundance: many; CDR3aa: CASSFGQGFGYTF; CDR3nt: TGTGCCAGCAGTTTTGGGCAGGGCTTTGGCTACACCTTC
d_gene: .; v_gene: TRBV6-2/TRBV6-3; j_gene: TRBJ1-1; abundance: .; CDR3aa: CASSYSYNSNTEAFF; CDR3nt: TGTGCCAGCAGTTACAGCTACAACTCGAACACTGAAGCTTTCTTT
d_gene: .; v_gene: TRBV20-1; j_gene: TRBJ2-7; abundance: .; CDR3aa: CSAESGYEQYF; CDR3nt: TGCAGTGCAGAGAGCGGCTACGAGCAGTACTTC
d_gene: .; v_gene: TRBV7-6; j_gene: TRBJ2-6; abundance: many; CDR3aa: CASSHLRSGANVLTF; CDR3nt: TGTGCCAGCAGCCACCTCCGGTCTGGGGCCAACGTCCTGACTTTC
d_gene: .; v_gene: TRBV20-1; j_gene: TRBJ2-1; abundance: once; CDR3aa: CSARVVGAISYNEQFF; CDR3nt: TGCAGTGCTAGAGTCGTAGGGGCCATCTCCTACAATGAGCAGTTCTTC
d_gene: .; v_gene: TRBV6-5; j_gene: TRBJ2-3; abundance: many; CDR3aa: CASSRGPDTQYF; CDR3nt: TGTGCCAGCAGTCGGGGTCCAGATACGCAGTATTTT
d_gene: .; v_gene: TRBV5-5; j_gene: TRBJ2-1; abundance: .; CDR3aa: CASSWDMEQFF; CDR3nt: TGTGCCAGCAGCTGGGACATGGAGCAGTTCTTC
d_gene: .; v_gene: TRBV12-3/TRBV12-4; j_gene: TRBJ2-3; abundance: few; CDR3aa: CASSRGSRTDTQYF; CDR3nt: TGTGCCAGCAGCCGGGGATCCCGCACAGATACGCAGTATTTT
d_gene: TRBD2; v_gene: TRBV19; j_gene: TRBJ2-3; abundance: many; CDR3aa: CASTSGGVAADTQYF; CDR3nt: TGTGCCAGTACCTCCGGGGGGGTAGCGGCGGATACGCAGTATTTT
d_gene: TRBD1; v_gene: TRBV11-2; j_gene: TRBJ2-1; abundance: .; CDR3aa: CASSWQTGSKRHEQFF; CDR3nt: TGTGCCAGCAGCTGGCAGACAGGGTCTAAACGGCATGAGCAGTTCTTC
d_gene: .; v_gene: TRBV2; j_gene: TRBJ2-5; abundance: .; CDR3aa: CASSEGGAGRLQETQYF; CDR3nt: TGTGCCAGCAGTGAAGGGGGAGCGGGCCGGCTCCAAGAGACCCAGTACTTC
d_gene: .; v_gene: TRBV12-3/TRBV12-4; j_gene: TRBJ2-2; abundance: many; CDR3aa: CASSSHAAGELFF; CDR3nt: TGTGCCAGCAGCTCTCACGCAGCCGGGGAGCTGTTTTTT
d_gene: .; v_gene: TRBV3-1; j_gene: TRBJ2-1; abundance: .; CDR3aa: CASKGRAYNEQFF; CDR3nt: TGTGCCAGCAAGGGCAGGGCCTACAATGAGCAGTTCTTC
d_gene: .; v_gene: TRBV7-9; j_gene: TRBJ2-1; abundance: few; CDR3aa: CASSLDGTTDEQFF; CDR3nt: TGTGCCAGCAGCTTAGACGGCACCACCGATGAGCAGTTCTTC
d_gene: .; v_gene: TRBV4-1; j_gene: TRBJ2-3; abundance: few; CDR3aa: CASSLRMGADTQYF; CDR3nt: TGCGCCAGCAGCCTTCGGATGGGGGCAGATACGCAGTATTTT
d_gene: TRBD1; v_gene: TRBV4-2; j_gene: TRBJ1-4; abundance: .; CDR3aa: CASSQGAGGTNEKLFF; CDR3nt: TGTGCCAGCAGCCAAGGGGCAGGGGGTACTAATGAAAAACTGTTTTTT
d_gene: .; v_gene: TRBV7-6; j_gene: TRBJ2-3; abundance: many; CDR3aa: CASSWGVPSTDTQYF; CDR3nt: TGTGCCAGCAGCTGGGGAGTGCCCTCCACAGATACGCAGTATTTT
d_gene: .; v_gene: TRBV12-3/TRBV12-4; j_gene: TRBJ2-1; abundance: few; CDR3aa: CASSPRLVKGDEQFF; CDR3nt: TGTGCCAGCAGCCCTCGACTAGTTAAGGGAGACGAGCAGTTCTTC
d_gene: .; v_gene: TRBV19; j_gene: TRBJ1-1; abundance: .; CDR3aa: CASSPGGGLDTEAFF; CDR3nt: TGTGCCAGTAGTCCCGGTGGGGGGTTAGACACTGAAGCTTTCTTT
d_gene: TRBD1; v_gene: TRBV7-2; j_gene: TRBJ1-5; abundance: many; CDR3aa: CASSPGTADQPQHF; CDR3nt: TGTGCCAGCAGCCCTGGGACAGCGGATCAGCCCCAGCATTTT
d_gene: .; v_gene: TRBV6-1; j_gene: TRBJ1-2; abundance: few; CDR3aa: CASRSWADNYGYTF; CDR3nt: TGTGCCAGCAGATCGTGGGCAGACAACTATGGCTACACCTTC
d_gene: .; v_gene: TRBV11-2; j_gene: TRBJ1-3; abundance: .; CDR3aa: CASSPRKSTGNTIYF; CDR3nt: TGTGCCAGCAGCCCTCGCAAAAGCACTGGAAACACCATATATTTT